A selection of T cell receptor beta chains follows, all from one sample in a study of blood T cells in healthy people across ages. One entry per CDR3 protein, called by TCRdb with MiXCR from the 5' RACE reads. Among over 1.5 million distinct CDR3 sequences listed, 49% were seen once. Material for sequencing was blood. The receptors derive from a woman aged 40 to 49 in good health. CDR3s leave out the opening cysteine and the closing phenylalanine or tryptophan. Each record gives: V gene, J gene, CDR3 protein.

TRBV14	TRBJ1-2	ASSQAIRRQTHFT
TRBV7-2	TRBJ2-1	ASSTRQGAYNEQF
TRBV20-1	TRBJ1-4	SASIAPGEKLF
TRBV29-1	TRBJ1-2	SVDRGRNYGYT
TRBV29-1	.	SVVLRDSSYNEQY
TRBV28	TRBJ1-2	ASSTGDHYGYT
TRBV5-1	TRBJ1-1	ASSSHHLNRVNTEAF
TRBV2	TRBJ2-5	ASSVSGGYQETQY
TRBV6-2/TRBV6-3	TRBJ2-7	ASSYSSGGQYEQY
TRBV5-1	TRBJ2-1	ASGGKGGDYNEQF
TRBV7-9	TRBJ2-5	ASNVWEETQY
TRBV4-2	TRBJ2-3	ASSQGSRSADTQY
TRBV13	TRBJ2-7	ASSLGQGESYEQY
TRBV20-1	TRBJ1-6	SARLDRGNSPLH
TRBV27	TRBJ2-1	ASSLLAGNSYNEQF
TRBV6-6	TRBJ1-5	TSSYSTSSNQPQH
TRBV10-3	TRBJ2-5	AISERGGETQY
TRBV4-2	TRBJ2-3	ASSQETSGGDTQY
TRBV29-1	TRBJ1-2	SVEDSNYGYT
TRBV2	TRBJ2-4	ASTYRLAGAGEQY
TRBV6-5	TRBJ2-1	ASSTLDSSDEQF
TRBV6-6	TRBJ2-7	ASSYTLDEQY
TRBV11-2	TRBJ2-5	ASSLEGQVGEQY
TRBV10-3	TRBJ2-5	AISAGGGQNAAQY
TRBV25-1	TRBJ2-1	ASSDNRGSYNEQF
TRBV5-1	TRBJ2-1	ASSGMRGQF
TRBV6-5	TRBJ1-6	ASSPRPTGLNSPLH
TRBV27	TRBJ1-2	ASSLASGQKTYGYT
TRBV28	TRBJ1-2	ASSSLGQGAGGYT
TRBV7-6	TRBJ2-4	ASSPGDIQY
TRBV7-3	TRBJ2-3	ASSPRTSGIGTDTQY
TRBV5-1	TRBJ2-7	ASSGSLSGRGEAQY
TRBV29-1	TRBJ2-2	SVEATGELF
TRBV6-2/TRBV6-3	TRBJ2-3	ASSGKETDTQY
TRBV2	TRBJ2-7	ASSGLGQLNEQY
TRBV6-2/TRBV6-3	TRBJ2-5	ASSPTGTGWETQY
TRBV20-1	TRBJ2-3	SARDQRLAGGRTDTQY
TRBV6-5	TRBJ2-1	ASSYSSGGAVGKSNEQF
TRBV3-1	TRBJ2-5	ASNRGAGEETQY
TRBV29-1	TRBJ2-1	SVEDRGQGFRREQF
TRBV6-2/TRBV6-3	TRBJ2-1	ASSPGGEQF
TRBV7-9	TRBJ1-2	ASSSWDRGGSYT
TRBV6-2/TRBV6-3	TRBJ1-2	ASSYSSLGYT
TRBV28	TRBJ2-5	ASSPGQGVFQETQY
TRBV28	TRBJ2-1	ASIPSGTSDYNEQF
TRBV29-1	TRBJ2-7	SAAGTDNYEQY
TRBV20-1	TRBJ1-4	SARGGLNATNEKLF
TRBV5-1	TRBJ1-1	ASSFDQLNTEAF
TRBV29-1	TRBJ2-5	SAPGRGVDEQY
TRBV9	TRBJ2-3	ASSVATSGGSTATQY
TRBV4-1	TRBJ1-5	ASSQVLQQPQH
TRBV20-1	TRBJ2-3	SARRSGLTDTQY